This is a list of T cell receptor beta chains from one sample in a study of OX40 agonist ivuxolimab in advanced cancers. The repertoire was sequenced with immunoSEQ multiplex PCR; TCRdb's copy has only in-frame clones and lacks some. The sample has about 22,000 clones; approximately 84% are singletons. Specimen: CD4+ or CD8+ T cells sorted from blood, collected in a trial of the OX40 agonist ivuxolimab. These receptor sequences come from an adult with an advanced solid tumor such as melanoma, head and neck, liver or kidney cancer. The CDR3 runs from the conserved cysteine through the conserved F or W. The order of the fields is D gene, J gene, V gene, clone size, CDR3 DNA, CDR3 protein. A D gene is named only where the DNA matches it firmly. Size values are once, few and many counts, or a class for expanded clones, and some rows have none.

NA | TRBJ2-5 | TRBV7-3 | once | TGTGCCAGCAGCTTAGGGGCAGGGACGGAGACCCAGTACTTC | CASSLGAGTETQYF
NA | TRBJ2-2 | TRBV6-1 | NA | TGTGCCAGCAGTGCTCTAGACGGCAACACCGGGGAGCTGTTTTTT | CASSALDGNTGELFF
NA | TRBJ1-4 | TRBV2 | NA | TGTGCCAGCAGTGAACAGACAGGATGGGGCTCAACTAATGAAAAACTGTTTTTT | CASSEQTGWGSTNEKLFF
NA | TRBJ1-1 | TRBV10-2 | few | TGCGCCAGCAGTGTCTCGAACACTGAAGCTTTCTTT | CASSVSNTEAFF
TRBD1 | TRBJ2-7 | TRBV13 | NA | TGTGCCAGCAGCGCTACGGACAGGGCGTCCTACGAGCAGTACTTC | CASSATDRASYEQYF
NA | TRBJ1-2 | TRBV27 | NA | TGTGCCAGCAGTCGAGCCGGCGACAGCTATGGCTACACCTTC | CASSRAGDSYGYTF
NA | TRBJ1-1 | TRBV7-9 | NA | TGTGCCAGCACCCCCGGGGAATACACTGAAGCTTTCTTT | CASTPGEYTEAFF
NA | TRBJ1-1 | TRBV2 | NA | TGTGCCAGCAGTGAAGCTGGGGGGGCGCCCCAGCGGTCTGAAGCTTTCTTT | CASSEAGGAPQRSEAFF
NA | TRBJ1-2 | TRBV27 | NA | TGTGCCAGCAGTTACGGATCAGGGGAGGCTATCTATGGCTACACCTTC | CASSYGSGEAIYGYTF
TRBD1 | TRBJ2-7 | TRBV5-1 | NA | TGCGCCAGCAGCCTCGGGACAGGCCGCTACGAGCAGTACTTC | CASSLGTGRYEQYF
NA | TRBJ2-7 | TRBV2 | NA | TGTGCCAGCAGTGCGGGGAGGAGCTCCTACGAGCAGTACTTC | CASSAGRSSYEQYF
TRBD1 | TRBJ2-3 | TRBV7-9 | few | TGTGCCCCCACGGCCGGGGACAGTCTCACAGATACGCAGTATTTT | CAPTAGDSLTDTQYF
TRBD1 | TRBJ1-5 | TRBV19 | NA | TGTGCCAGTAGTATAGGTCCAGGGGGTCAGCCCCAGCATTTT | CASSIGPGGQPQHF
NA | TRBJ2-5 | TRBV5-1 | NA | TGCGCCAGCACCCTCTCGGGGGGCCGAGGAGAGACCCAGTACTTC | CASTLSGGRGETQYF
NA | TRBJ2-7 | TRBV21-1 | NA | TGTGCCAGCTCAAATTGGGCATGCAGGAACTACGAGCAGTACTTC | CASSNWACRNYEQYF
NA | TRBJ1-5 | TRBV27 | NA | TGTGCCAGCAGGGGGGGGGCGGCCCAGCATTTT | CASRGGAAQHF
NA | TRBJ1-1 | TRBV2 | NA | TGTGCCACCATGGACACTGAAGCTTTCTTT | CATMDTEAFF
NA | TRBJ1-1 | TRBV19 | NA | TGTGCCAGTAGTTTCGGACAGATCATGAACACTGAAGCTTTCTTT | CASSFGQIMNTEAFF
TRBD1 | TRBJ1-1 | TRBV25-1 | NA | TGTGCCAGCAGTGACGACAGGGGGAGCGCCGACACTGAAGCTTTCTTT | CASSDDRGSADTEAFF
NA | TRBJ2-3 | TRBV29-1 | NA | TGCAGCGGCCACAAGGGGTGGGCTAGCACAGATACGCAGTATTTT | CSGHKGWASTDTQYF
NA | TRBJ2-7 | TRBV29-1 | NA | TGCAGCGTTTCGCGGGGCAGCTCCTACGAGCAGTACTTC | CSVSRGSSYEQYF
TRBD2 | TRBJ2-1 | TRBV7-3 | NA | TGTGCCAGCAGCTCCCCCGGTAGCGGGGGTGGTGATGAGCAGTTCTTC | CASSSPGSGGGDEQFF
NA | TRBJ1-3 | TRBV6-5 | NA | TGTGCCAGCAGTTTGGTCTCCGGGTTTGGAAACACCATATATTTT | CASSLVSGFGNTIYF
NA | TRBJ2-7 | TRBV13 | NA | TGTGCCAGCAGCTTACTGACCGCTAACTTCAACGAGCAGTACTTC | CASSLLTANFNEQYF
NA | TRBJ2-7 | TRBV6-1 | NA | TGTGCCAGCACCTTGACCCAATCCTCCTACGAGCAGTACTTC | CASTLTQSSYEQYF
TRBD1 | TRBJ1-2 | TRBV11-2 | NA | TGTGCCAGCAACGCACAGGGGATACAAGCTGACTATGGCTACACCTTC | CASNAQGIQADYGYTF
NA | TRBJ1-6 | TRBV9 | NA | TGTGCCAGCAGCAAAGAAGACAGGCCGACGACTCAAAATTCACCCCTCCACTTT | CASSKEDRPTTQNSPLHF
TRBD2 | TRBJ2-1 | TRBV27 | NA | TGTGCCAGCAGTCCATCACTAGCGGGGGGGCCTAATGAGCAGTTCTTC | CASSPSLAGGPNEQFF
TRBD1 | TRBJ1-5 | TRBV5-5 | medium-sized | TGTGCCAGCAGCGGAACAACAGGGGGCTTGGGCAATCAGCCCCAGCATTTT | CASSGTTGGLGNQPQHF
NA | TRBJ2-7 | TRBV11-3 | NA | TGTGCCAGCAGCTGGGGGTGGGGAGCCTACGAGCAGTACTTC | CASSWGWGAYEQYF
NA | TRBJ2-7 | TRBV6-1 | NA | TGTGCCAGCAGTACCGACGGGGACGAGCAGTACTTC | CASSTDGDEQYF
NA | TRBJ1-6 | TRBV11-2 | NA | TGTGCCAGCAGCTTAGTCGGGGTAGGTTCACCCCTCCACTTT | CASSLVGVGSPLHF
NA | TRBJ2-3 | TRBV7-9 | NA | TGTGCCAGCAGCTTAGCAGTCACAGATACGCAGTATTTT | CASSLAVTDTQYF
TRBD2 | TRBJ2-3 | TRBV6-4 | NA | TGTGCCAGCTTAGGCGGGGGGAAGCGGGATACGCAGTATTTT | CASLGGGKRDTQYF
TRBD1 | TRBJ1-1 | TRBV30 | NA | TGTGCCTGGAGTGACGCCGCGACAGGGGGTACTGAAGCTTTCTTT | CAWSDAATGGTEAFF
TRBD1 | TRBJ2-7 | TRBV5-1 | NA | TGCGCCAGCAGCGCCTTCGGGACAGGGAACTACGAGCAGTACTTC | CASSAFGTGNYEQYF
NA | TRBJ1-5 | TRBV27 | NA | TGTGCCAGCAGTTATAGCAATCAGCCCCAGCATTTT | CASSYSNQPQHF
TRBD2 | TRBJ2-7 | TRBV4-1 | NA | TGCGCCAGCAGCCCCGGGCGCGGGCGGGGGGCCTACGAGCAGTACTTC | CASSPGRGRGAYEQYF
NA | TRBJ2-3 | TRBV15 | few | TGTGCCACCAGCAGGGAACGAGGGCAGGGAGGCACAGATACGCAGTATTTT | CATSRERGQGGTDTQYF
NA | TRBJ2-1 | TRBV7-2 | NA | TGTGCCAGCAGCACCCCGGGGGCCAATGAGCAGTTCTTC | CASSTPGANEQFF
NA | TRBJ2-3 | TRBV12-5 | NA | TGTGCTAGTGGATTGGGGGTGGGTACCACTAGCACAGATACGCAGTATTTT | CASGLGVGTTSTDTQYF
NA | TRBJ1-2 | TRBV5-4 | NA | TGTGCCAGCAGCTTGGCCAGGAACTATGGCTACACCTTC | CASSLARNYGYTF
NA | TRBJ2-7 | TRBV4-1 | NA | TGCGCCAGCAGCCAAGAAAGCTGGGGGGACGAGCAGTACTTC | CASSQESWGDEQYF
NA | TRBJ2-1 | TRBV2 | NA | TGTGCCAGCACCGAGGGGGATGAGCAGTTCTTC | CASTEGDEQFF
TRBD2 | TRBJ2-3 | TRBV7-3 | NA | TGTGCCAGCAGCTCCGGGACTAGCGGGGGAGATACGCAGTATTTT | CASSSGTSGGDTQYF
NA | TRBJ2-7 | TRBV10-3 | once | TGTGCCATCAGTGAGGAGCAGGGAGCCCGTTACGAGCAGTACTTC | CAISEEQGARYEQYF
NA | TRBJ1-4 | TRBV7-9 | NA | TGTGCCAGCAGCTTCGGCGGAACTAATGAAAAACTGTTTTTT | CASSFGGTNEKLFF
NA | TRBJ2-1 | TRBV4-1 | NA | TGCGCCAGCAGCCCAGAAGGGATCTACAATGAGCAGTTCTTC | CASSPEGIYNEQFF
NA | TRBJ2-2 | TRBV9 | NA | TGTGCCAGCAGCGGACGGACGGTGACCGGGGAGCTGTTTTTT | CASSGRTVTGELFF
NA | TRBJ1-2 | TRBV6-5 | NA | TGTGCCAGCAGTTACGGGACAACAGGCTACACCTTC | CASSYGTTGYTF
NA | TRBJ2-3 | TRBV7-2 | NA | TGTGCCAGCAGCTTAGTGGTCGTGTCAGCACTATCTAGCACAGATACGCAGTATTTT | CASSLVVVSALSSTDTQYF
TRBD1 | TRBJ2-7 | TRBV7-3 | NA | TGTGCCAGCAGCTATGGACAGGGACACTCCTACGAGCAGTACTTC | CASSYGQGHSYEQYF
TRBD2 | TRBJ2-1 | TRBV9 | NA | TGTGCCAGCGGGGGGGACTACAATGAGCAGTTCTTC | CASGGDYNEQFF